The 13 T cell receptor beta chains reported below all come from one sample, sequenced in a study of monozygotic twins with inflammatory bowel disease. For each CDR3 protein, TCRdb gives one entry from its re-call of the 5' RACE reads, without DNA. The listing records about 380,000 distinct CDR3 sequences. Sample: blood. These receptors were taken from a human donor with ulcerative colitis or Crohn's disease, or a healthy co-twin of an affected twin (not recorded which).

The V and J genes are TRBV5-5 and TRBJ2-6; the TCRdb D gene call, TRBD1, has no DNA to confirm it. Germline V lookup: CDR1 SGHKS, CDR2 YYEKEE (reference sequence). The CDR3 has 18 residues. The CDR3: CASSFRTGSTSRANVLTF.

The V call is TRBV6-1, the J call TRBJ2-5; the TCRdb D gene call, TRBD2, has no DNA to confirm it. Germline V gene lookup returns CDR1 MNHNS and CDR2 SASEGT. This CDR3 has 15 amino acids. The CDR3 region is CASSEAMAQRETQYF.

The CDR3 sequence: CASSLVTGSYEQYF. This chain uses TRBV5-1 with TRBJ2-7; TCRdb proposes TRBD1, but this gene call is untestable without DNA. The length of the CDR3 is 14 residues. Germline-derived CDR1 and CDR2 are SGHRS and YFSETQ.

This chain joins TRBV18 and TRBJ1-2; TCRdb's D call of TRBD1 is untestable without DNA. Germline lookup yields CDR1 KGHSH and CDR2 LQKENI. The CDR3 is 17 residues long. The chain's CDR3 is CASSPSRSAGGSLGYTF.

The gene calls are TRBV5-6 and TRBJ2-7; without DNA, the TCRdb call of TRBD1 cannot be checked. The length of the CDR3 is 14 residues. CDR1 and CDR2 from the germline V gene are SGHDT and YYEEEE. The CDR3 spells CASSAWDSSYEQYF.

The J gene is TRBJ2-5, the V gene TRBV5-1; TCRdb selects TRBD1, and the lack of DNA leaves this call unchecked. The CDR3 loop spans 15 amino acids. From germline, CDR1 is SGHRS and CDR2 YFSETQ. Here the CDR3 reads CASSLAGTVQETQYF.

This CDR3 reads CSVERDRGREQYF. The V call is TRBV29-1, the J call TRBJ2-7; TCRdb designates TRBD1, a call that cannot be tested without DNA. This CDR3 spans 13 amino acids. Germline loops: CDR1 SQVTM, CDR2 ANQGSEA.

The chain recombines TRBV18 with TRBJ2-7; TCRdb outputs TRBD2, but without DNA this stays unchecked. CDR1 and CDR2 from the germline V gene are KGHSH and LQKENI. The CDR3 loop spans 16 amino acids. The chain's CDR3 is CASSSTRATSSYEQYF.

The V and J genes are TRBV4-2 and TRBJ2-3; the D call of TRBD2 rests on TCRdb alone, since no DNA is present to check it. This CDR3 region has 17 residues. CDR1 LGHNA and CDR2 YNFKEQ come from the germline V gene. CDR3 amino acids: CASSQGTSGSSTDTQYF.

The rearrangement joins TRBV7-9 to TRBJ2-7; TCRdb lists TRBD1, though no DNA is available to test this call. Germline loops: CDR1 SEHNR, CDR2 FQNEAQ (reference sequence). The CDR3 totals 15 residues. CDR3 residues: CASSSLVGQGGEQYF.

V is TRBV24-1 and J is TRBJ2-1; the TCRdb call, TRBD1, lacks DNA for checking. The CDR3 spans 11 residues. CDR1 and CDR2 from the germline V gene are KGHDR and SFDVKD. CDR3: CATSTGYEQFF.

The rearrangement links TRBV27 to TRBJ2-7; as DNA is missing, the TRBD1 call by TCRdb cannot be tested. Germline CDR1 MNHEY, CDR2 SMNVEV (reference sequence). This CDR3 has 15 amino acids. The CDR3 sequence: CASSFEGARTYEQYF.

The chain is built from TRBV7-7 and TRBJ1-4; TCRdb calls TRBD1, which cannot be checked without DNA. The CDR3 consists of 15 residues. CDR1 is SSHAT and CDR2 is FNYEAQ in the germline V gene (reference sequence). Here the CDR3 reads CASSQGQASNEKLFF.